This TCR beta chain was retrieved from a study of beta chain features in type 1 diabetes. The authors reverse transcribed all of the isolated RNA, so sequencing captured expressed TCRB transcripts. The average read count of naive, central memory and regulatory T cell samples was approximately 3.5 million. The assay was immunoSEQ multiplex PCR, and TCRdb's table has in-frame clones only and misses some. The sample carries 300,000 to 350,000 clones, about 13% recorded once. In germline, CDR1 is SGDLS, CDR2 YYNGEE. The junction had 6 bases not matched to a gene; V was cut back by 0 bases and J by 7 bases. This CDR3 has 16 amino acids. This clone was seen only a few times. Antigen specificity is unknown. Study-level points and caveats: Shorter templates may be favored by PCR, equally so in patients and controls. The study found fewer insertions and more deletions at VDJ junctions in type 1 diabetes patients. Type 1 diabetes patients showed a moderate but significant shortening of TCRB CDR3s in all four CD4+ subsets.

The TCR sequence derives from a woman aged 18-29 years with type 1 diabetes. The chain uses TRBV9 and TRBJ2-2; 10 bases match TRBD1. Sequencing was performed on naive CD4+ T cells from blood. The CDR3, as DNA: TGTGCCAGCAGCGTAGGTGGGACAGGGGTAAGCGGGGAGCTGTTTTTT. Translation gives CASSVGGTGVSGELFF. Combining the CDR3 with reference TRBV9 and TRBJ2-2 gives the whole variable domain DSGVTQTPKHLITATGQRVTLRCSPRSGDLSVYWYQQSLDQGLQFLIQYYNGEERAKGNILERFSAQQFPDLHSELNLSSLELGDSALYFCASSVGGTGVSGELFFGEGSRLTVL.